This note documents a single T cell receptor beta chain sequence. In the PCR, 60 Vbeta and 13 Jbeta primers were used. The method was immunoSEQ multiplex PCR; TCRdb's version includes in-frame clones alone and lacks a portion of them. This table holds 40,000 to 60,000 clones. This record comes from a study of cytomegalovirus exposure and HLA in healthy donors. The source is a male donor in good health and CMV-seropositive. The sequencing input was PBMCs.

In DNA form, the CDR3 reads TGTGCCAGCAGCAAGACAGATAGCAATCAGCCCCAGCATTTT. It encodes CASSKTDSNQPQHF. V and J are TRBV5-5 and TRBJ1-5; D possibly corresponds to TRBD1 (5 bases). CDR1 and CDR2 from the germline V gene are SGHKS and YYEKEE (reference sequence). This CDR3 has 14 amino acids. Trimming took 4 bases from V and 0 from J, leaving 8 bases between them.